Only a few counts were recorded for the clone carrying this T cell receptor beta chain. The antigen is unknown. Sample-barcoded 5' priming and a J-beta primer mix drove a second PCR of 7 to 11 cycles. TCRdb called the 5' RACE reads again in MiXCR, with one record for every CDR3 protein. Of 500,000 to 550,000 distinct CDR3 sequences in the sample, approximately 25% were seen once. The sample is drawn from a study of blood T cells in healthy people across ages. General study points: TCR beta diversity was tightly associated with the proportion of naive T cells. PBMCs were not sorted, which prevented a conclusive comparison of naive versus antigen-experienced cells.

This CDR3 region has 14 residues. These records were also assigned to another study, of T cells of mothers and their children.

The source is a boy younger than 18 in good health. The V and J genes are TRBV12-3 or TRBV12-4 and TRBJ2-5; 7 bases match TRBD1. The last part of the DNA fits TRBJ2-7 better; the J call may be wrong. Material for sequencing was blood. The DNA of the CDR3 is TGTGCCAGCAGTGAAGACAGGGTTGGAGGCGAGCAGTACTTC. Amino acid sequence: CASSEDRVGGEQYF.